The entry below gives a single TCR beta chain sequence along with its context. What it binds is unknown. The data originate from a study of response to subunit inactivated influenza vaccine. Study-wide results and limits: Authors proposed each seasonal influenza vaccination draws in few new T cells.

J gave up 2 bases and V 3 bases, and 3 bases lay outside the gene matches. CDR1 is SGDLS and CDR2 is YYNGEE in the germline V gene. This CDR3 contains 14 residues. One entry per CDR3 protein, called by TCRdb with MiXCR from the RT-PCR reads. This table has under 550,000 distinct CDR3 sequences, approximately 6.9% appearing once. Sequenced here: PBMCs from blood, sampled around 25 months after vaccination. This chain joins TRBV9 and TRBJ2-5; TRBD2 matches 8 bases. The receptor was isolated from a man aged 45 to 75 who received an inactivated influenza vaccine. CDR3 loop: CASSAGGQQETQYF. Here the CDR3 DNA reads TGTGCCAGCAGCGCGGGAGGGCAGCAAGAGACCCAGTACTTC.